These 30 T cell receptor beta chains share one sample of origin, sequenced in a study of T cell responses to AZD1222 COVID-19 vaccine. TCRdb's table, derived via immunoSEQ multiplex PCR, lists solely in-frame clones and lacks some. The table has approximately 84,000 clones, more than 80% seen once. Sequencing was performed on peripheral blood, taken 28 days after the second AZD1222 dose. The source is an adult who received the AZD1222 COVID-19 vaccine.

This chain joins TRBV19 and TRBJ2-6, with 7 bases aligning to TRBD1. Germline trimming cut 10 bases from V and 3 bases from J; bases unmatched to any gene: 12. The CDR3 spans 16 residues. CDR1 LNHDA and CDR2 SQIVND come from the germline V gene (reference sequence). The CDR3 DNA reads TGTGCCACCTCACAGGGGTACCTAGGTGGGGCCAACGTCCTGACTTTC. It is translated as CATSQGYLGGANVLTF.

This rearrangement joins TRBV27 to TRBJ2-1; possibly TRBD1 for D (6 bases). Germline V gives CDR1 MNHEY, CDR2 SMNVEV (reference sequence). This CDR3 contains 15 residues. V lost 10 bases and J lost 9, with 25 bases in between. CDR3 bases: TGTGCCACCGCCCGGTTTGGGGCATTAGGGGGTGAGCAGTTCTTC. Amino acid sequence: CATARFGALGGEQFF.

The V and J genes are TRBV12-3 or TRBV12-4 and TRBJ1-6; TRBD1 is a possible D gene (6 bases). CDR3 length: 12 residues. Deletions cut 6 bases from V and 13 bases from J, with 13 bases between. CDR3 sequence: CASSRQASPLHF. The CDR3 DNA reads TGTGCCAGCAGCCGACAGGCCTCCCCCCTCCACTTT.

J is TRBJ1-5 and V is TRBV4-3; TRBD1 matches 7 bases. CDR1 and CDR2 (germline): LGHNA, YSLEER. The CDR3 loop spans 15 amino acids. V lost 0 bases and J lost 7; bases outside the gene matches: 6. The CDR3, as DNA: TGCGCCAGCAGCCAAGACTTGTCAGGGGGGCAGCCCCAGCATTTT. Encoded protein: CASSQDLSGGQPQHF.

The chain joins TRBV4-1 to TRBJ2-5, with 9 bases that match TRBD2. Germline V CDR1 and CDR2: MGHRA, YSYEKL. The junction had 7 bases not matched to a gene; V was cut back by 0 bases and J by 5 bases. This CDR3 has 16 residues. CDR3 in DNA: TGCGCCAGCAGCCAAGATGGGGCGGGGGGGCCCGAGACCCAGTACTTC. Residues: CASSQDGAGGPETQYF.

This sequence joins TRBV7-6 and TRBJ1-3; D perhaps matches TRBD1 (5 bases). The germline gives CDR1 SGHVS, CDR2 FNYEAQ. The V and J ends lost 2 bases and 0 bases respectively, with 11 bases between them. This CDR3 has 16 amino acids. The CDR3 loop reads CASSLKQGLSGNTIYF. CDR3 nucleotide sequence: TGTGCCAGCAGCTTAAAGCAGGGTCTCTCTGGAAACACCATATATTTT.

The V call is TRBV15, the J call TRBJ1-5; D is possibly TRBD1 (6 bases). Germline-derived CDR1 and CDR2 are LNHNV and YYDKDF (reference sequence). V lost 5 bases and J 9 bases, leaving 17 bases between the germline ends. The CDR3 consists of 14 residues. CDR3 in amino acids: CATSPQGSQSPQHF. In DNA form, the CDR3 reads TGTGCCACCAGCCCACAGGGCAGCCAGTCGCCCCAGCATTTT.

The chain carries TRBV5-1 and TRBJ1-3; D not resolved. CDR3 length equals 14 residues. Trimming cost V 4 bases and J 4 bases, with 12 bases left between them. Germline values: CDR1 SGHRS, CDR2 YFSETQ. The CDR3 region is CASSTGPSGNTIYF. CDR3 DNA sequence: TGCGCCAGCAGCACCGGCCCCTCGGGAAACACCATATATTTT.

The V and J genes are TRBV7-9 and TRBJ1-1; no clear D gene. Germline CDR1 and CDR2: SEHNR and FQNEAQ (reference sequence). The germline V and J ends were trimmed by 5 bases and 0 bases, with 7 bases remaining between them. This CDR3 region has 13 residues. This chain's CDR3 is CASSAGLNTEAFF. CDR3 DNA sequence: TGTGCCAGCAGCGCAGGATTGAACACTGAAGCTTTCTTT.

The gene calls are TRBV6-2 or TRBV6-3 and TRBJ2-7; D may be TRBD1 or TRBD2 (5 bases each). V was cut by 3 bases and J by 6 bases, with 9 bases left in between. Germline loops: CDR1 MNHEY, CDR2 SVGEGT. The CDR3 is 12 residues long. The CDR3 loop reads CASSYVGTEQYF. CDR3 sequence (DNA): TGTGCCAGCAGTTATGTGGGGACCGAGCAGTACTTC.

The genes are TRBV30 and TRBJ1-2, with no clear D. The CDR3 has 12 residues. V lost 1 base and J 0 bases, leaving 3 bases between the germline ends. In germline, CDR1 is GTSNPN, CDR2 SVGIG (reference sequence). CDR3 sequence (DNA): TGTGCCTGGAGTGCAGCTAACTATGGCTACACCTTC. Translating it yields CAWSAANYGYTF.

The chain couples TRBV10-2 to TRBJ2-7; maybe TRBD1 (6 bases). The length of the CDR3 is 12 residues. V was trimmed by 7 bases and J by 4 bases, leaving 11 bases between them. Germline V gene data show CDR1 as WSHSY and CDR2 as SAAADI. Here the CDR3 reads CASTGTNYEQYF. The DNA of the CDR3 is TGCGCCAGCACCGGGACAAATTACGAGCAGTACTTC.

The chain uses TRBV10-3 and TRBJ1-6; D ambiguous. This CDR3 has 14 residues. V was clipped by 2 bases and J by 10 bases, with 12 bases between them. Germline-derived CDR1 and CDR2 are ENHRY and SYGVKD. CDR3 residues: CAISERVGESPLHF. CDR3 in DNA: TGTGCCATCAGTGAGAGGGTGGGAGAATCACCCCTCCACTTT.

This chain uses TRBV7-9 with TRBJ2-1; the match to TRBD2 covers 10 bases. CDR3 length equals 15 residues. V lost 1 base and J lost 6; bases outside the gene matches: 3. CDR1 SEHNR and CDR2 FQNEAQ come from the germline V gene (reference sequence). The CDR3 here is CASSLGAGGPNEQFF. As DNA, the CDR3 is TGTGCCAGCAGCTTAGGAGCGGGAGGGCCCAATGAGCAGTTCTTC.

This chain uses TRBV28 with TRBJ2-7; 9 bases are a match to TRBD1. Per germline, CDR1 MDHEN and CDR2 SYDVKM. The CDR3 loop spans 16 amino acids. V trimming: 2 bases; J trimming: 3 bases; junction bases outside the gene matches: 8. The CDR3 bases are TGTGCCAGCAGTTTAGGGCTGGGACAGGGATACTACGAGCAGTACTTC. Protein product: CASSLGLGQGYYEQYF.

The V gene is TRBV18, the J gene TRBJ2-1, with 10 nucleotides matching TRBD2. Germline V gene lookup returns CDR1 KGHSH and CDR2 LQKENI. The CDR3 covers 16 residues. V lost 4 bases to trimming and J lost 2 bases; unmatched junction nucleotides: 5. The CDR3 spells CASSQPGTSAYNEQFF. CDR3 in DNA: TGTGCCAGCTCACAACCCGGGACTAGCGCCTACAATGAGCAGTTCTTC.

This chain connects TRBV19 to TRBJ2-3; perhaps TRBD1 as D (5 bases). Trimming left V 2 bases short and J 3 bases short, with 15 bases between. The CDR3 consists of 16 residues. CDR1 is LNHDA and CDR2 is SQIVND in the germline V gene (reference sequence). This chain's CDR3 is CASSIRGGALTDTQYF. In nucleotides, the CDR3 is TGTGCCAGTAGTATAAGGGGTGGGGCCCTGACAGATACGCAGTATTTT. The full variable domain, in which reference TRBV19 and TRBJ2-3 provide the parts outside the CDR3, is DGGITQSPKYLFRKEGQNVTLSCEQNLNHDAMYWYRQDPGQGLRLIYYSQIVNDFQKGDIAEGYSVSREKKESFPLTVTSAQKNPTAFYLCASSIRGGALTDTQYFGPGTRLTVL.

V is TRBV30 and J is TRBJ2-1; TRBD1 might be the D (6 bases). The CDR3 consists of 14 residues. The V and J ends lost 5 bases and 7 bases respectively, with 18 bases between them. CDR1 and CDR2 (germline): GTSNPN, SVGIG (reference sequence). The CDR3 protein is CAWAQGGTGNEQFF. The CDR3 nucleotides read TGTGCCTGGGCACAGGGTGGGACGGGGAATGAGCAGTTCTTC.

With regard to this clone: This sample also contains other DNA sequences that code for the same CDR3. The CDR3 nucleotides are TGTGCCAGCAGCGTTGGGGGCGGGAACACCGGGGAGCTGTTTTTT. This translates into CASSVGGGNTGELFF. The V gene is TRBV9, the J gene TRBJ2-2; perhaps TRBD1 as D (6 bases). The CDR3 totals 15 residues. Germline lookup yields CDR1 SGDLS and CDR2 YYNGEE. V dropped 2 bases and J dropped 1 base, with 9 bases sitting between them.

The chain couples TRBV5-1 to TRBJ2-5; D not certain. The ends were cut back, 0 bases at V and 5 bases at J, with 8 bases in the middle. CDR1 is SGHRS and CDR2 is YFSETQ in the germline V gene. CDR3 length: 13 residues. The CDR3 region is CASSLATGETQYF. The DNA for the CDR3 is TGCGCCAGCAGCTTGGCCACTGGGGAGACCCAGTACTTC. Variable domain in full (rest from reference TRBV5-1 and TRBJ2-5): KAGVTQTPRYLIKTRGQQVTLSCSPISGHRSVSWYQQTPGQGLQFLFEYFSETQRNKGNFPGRFSGRQFSNSRSEMNVSTLELGDSALYLCASSLATGETQYFGPGTRLLVL.

The sample holds one count of this clone. The CDR3 sequence: CATSRDGDMNTEAFF. The CDR3 nucleotides are TGTGCCACCAGCAGAGATGGGGACATGAACACTGAAGCTTTCTTT. The V gene is TRBV15, the J gene TRBJ1-1; maybe TRBD1 (6 bases). From germline, CDR1 is LNHNV and CDR2 YYDKDF (reference sequence). V lost 0 bases to trimming and J lost 0 bases, with 8 bases between them. The CDR3 extends over 15 amino acids.

The chain joins TRBV6-1 to TRBJ2-3, with D unresolved. CDR1 and CDR2 from the germline V gene are MNHNS and SASEGT. Trimming cost V 3 bases and J 0 bases, with 13 bases left between them. The CDR3 loop spans 16 amino acids. CDR3 sequence reads: CASSERAYFSTDTQYF. CDR3 bases: TGTGCCAGCAGTGAGCGAGCTTACTTCAGCACAGATACGCAGTATTTT.

The V gene is TRBV9, the J gene TRBJ2-7; D unresolved. This CDR3 has 14 amino acids. CDR1 is SGDLS, CDR2 YYNGEE, per germline. Trimming took off 0 bases at V and 0 bases at J, with 7 bases between the two ends. In nucleotides, the CDR3 is TGTGCCAGCAGCGTAGCTTCAGGCTCCTACGAGCAGTACTTC. Residues: CASSVASGSYEQYF.

The genes are TRBV11-2 and TRBJ2-3; no clear D gene. Trimming took 0 bases from V and 3 from J, leaving 1 base between them. The CDR3 is 12 amino acids. Germline V lookup: CDR1 SGHAT, CDR2 FQNNGV. CDR3 residues: CASSLDTDTQYF. CDR3 in DNA: TGTGCCAGCAGCTTAGATACAGATACGCAGTATTTT.

Points on this clone: One end of the junction varies from germline; a read error may be responsible. Other DNA sequences within the sample encode an identical CDR3. The chain couples TRBV18 to TRBJ1-6; no definite D call. Germline V gives CDR1 KGHSH, CDR2 LQKENI. CDR3 length: 13 amino acids. The CDR3 protein is CASSPSYVSPLHF. CDR3 coding DNA: TGCGCCAGCTCACCCTCGTACGTGTCACCCCTCCACTTT.

The J gene is TRBJ2-6, the V gene TRBV9; 7 positions match TRBD1. The CDR3 is 16 residues long. V lost 6 bases and J lost 1; bases outside the gene matches: 7. In germline, CDR1 is SGDLS, CDR2 YYNGEE. CDR3: CASNRQGVSGANVLTF. CDR3 DNA sequence: TGTGCCAGCAACAGACAGGGTGTATCTGGGGCCAACGTCCTGACTTTC. The variable domain in full, completed from reference TRBV9 and TRBJ2-6, reads DSGVTQTPKHLITATGQRVTLRCSPRSGDLSVYWYQQSLDQGLQFLIQYYNGEERAKGNILERFSAQQFPDLHSELNLSSLELGDSALYFCASNRQGVSGANVLTFGAGSRLTVL.

The rearrangement joins TRBV30 to TRBJ1-2; a possible D gene is TRBD1 (5 bases). This CDR3 contains 16 residues. Trimming took off 4 bases at V and 3 bases at J, with 21 bases between the two ends. CDR1 is GTSNPN, CDR2 SVGIG, per germline (reference sequence). CDR3 loop: CAWISLPQGLHYGYTF. As DNA, the CDR3 is TGTGCCTGGATTTCTTTGCCGCAGGGCCTTCACTATGGCTACACCTTC. The full variable domain, completed using reference TRBV30 and TRBJ1-2, is SQTIHQWPATLVQPVGSPLSLECTVEGTSNPNLYWYRQAAGRGLQLLFYSVGIGQISSEVPQNLSASRPQDRQFILSSKKLLLSDSGFYLCAWISLPQGLHYGYTFGSGTRLTVV.

This clone came up once. One junction end does not reproduce the germline sequence, and a read error may be involved. The V and J genes are TRBV28 and TRBJ2-5, with D maybe TRBD2 (5 bases). From germline, CDR1 is MDHEN and CDR2 SYDVKM. This CDR3 spans 14 amino acids. The CDR3, as DNA: TGTGCCAGCATAACCCCAAGCGGTTCGGGCCCACCAAACTTC. This gives the protein CASITPSGSGPPNF.

V and J are TRBV7-8 and TRBJ2-7, with TRBD2 matching 9 bases. The junction had 6 bases not matched to a gene; V was cut back by 5 bases and J by 4 bases. The CDR3 has 14 residues. CDR1 is SGHVS, CDR2 FQNEAQ, per germline. The CDR3 reads CASSLSGRGYEQYF. The DNA for the CDR3 is TGTGCCAGCAGCCTTAGCGGGAGAGGTTACGAGCAGTACTTC.

This clone was picked up a small number of times. V and J are TRBV6-6 and TRBJ2-7, with a tentative D call TRBD1 (6 bases). Germline V gene sequence: CDR1 MNHNY, CDR2 SVGAGI (reference sequence). The CDR3 loop spans 13 amino acids. V was pared by 8 bases and J by 0 bases, with 11 bases between. The CDR3 DNA sequence: TGTGCCAGCGAGGGGGTGGACTCCTACGAGCAGTACTTC. It is translated as CASEGVDSYEQYF.